This TCR beta chain derives from a study of identical twins. Each CDR3 protein gets one entry after TCRdb re-called the 5' RACE reads with MiXCR. The sample yields 1.5 million to 2 million distinct CDR3 sequences, 25% to 35% seen once. Germline V gives CDR1 SGHVS, CDR2 FQNEAQ. Trimming took 5 bases from V and 5 from J; bases not matched to a gene: 7. CDR3 length equals 14 residues. A remark on this clonotype: The antigen remains unidentified.

Notes on the study in general: Insertions were reduced in abundant cord blood beta clonotypes but not in memory repertoires. Low generation probability was overrepresented in out-of-frame alpha sequences shared by twins.

Sequenced: cord blood. This sequence was found in a newborn girl in good health. J is TRBJ2-3 and V is TRBV7-8; 7 positions match TRBD1. The CDR3 spells CASSPRQGQDTQYF. The CDR3 nucleotides are TGTGCCAGCAGCCCCCGACAGGGACAAGATACGCAGTATTTT.